Listed here are 21 T cell receptor beta chains from one sample, sequenced in a study of neurological immune-mediated disorders. Each CDR3 protein gets one entry after TCRdb re-called the 5' RACE reads with MiXCR. The repertoire holds approximately 50,000 distinct CDR3 sequences, with 7% to 9% as singletons. Time point meaning: longitudinal time-point 3. Sequences were obtained from PBMCs. Receptor source: a woman between 40 and 50 years old in good health.

This clonotype was counted at least ten times. The genes are TRBV7-8 and TRBJ1-2; no clear D gene. CDR3 size: 13 residues. The germline V gene encodes CDR1 SGHVS and CDR2 FQNEAQ. Trimming removed 0 bases at V and 7 bases at J, with 9 bases between. The CDR3 DNA sequence: TGTGCCAGCAGCTTAGCTGGGAACCCTGGCTACACCTTC. It is translated as CASSLAGNPGYTF.

On this clonotype: At one boundary the junction diverges from the germline segment, which might be a read error. The chain couples TRBV7-3 to TRBJ2-3; possibly TRBD1 for D (6 bases). This CDR3 has 15 amino acids. The germline V gene encodes CDR1 SGHTA and CDR2 FQGTGA. CDR3 coding DNA: TGTACCAGCAGCTTAGTGGGGGCTAGCACAGATACGCAGTATTTT. This codes for CTSSLVGASTDTQYF.

This clonotype was detected ten times or more. V usage is TRBV6-2 or TRBV6-3 and J usage is TRBJ2-7, with D unclear. The CDR3 is 13 amino acids. Germline V gives CDR1 MNHEY, CDR2 SVGEGT. Trimming cost V 2 bases and J 3 bases, with 8 bases left between them. As DNA, the CDR3 is TGTGCCAGCAGTTACGTACAGCTCTACGAGCAGTACTTC. Encoded protein: CASSYVQLYEQYF.

There are many counts of this clonotype. This chain links TRBV5-6 with TRBJ2-1, with D maybe TRBD2 (7 bases). This CDR3 region has 18 residues. Per the germline V gene, CDR1 is SGHDT and CDR2 is YYEEEE. Deletions cut 3 bases from V and 5 bases from J, with 24 bases between. CDR3 in DNA: TGTGCCAGCAGCTGGGGTCGCCCGGGGGGCGTCTACCACAATGAGCAGTTCTTC. It translates to CASSWGRPGGVYHNEQFF.

This clonotype was detected many times. The V gene is TRBV10-3, the J gene TRBJ1-5, with D possibly being TRBD1 (6 bases). Trimming left V 9 bases short and J 1 base short, with 10 bases between. Germline V CDR1 and CDR2: ENHRY, SYGVKD. The CDR3 is 13 residues long. For the CDR3, the DNA is TGTGCCATAACGGGACAAAGCAATCAGCCCCAGCATTTT. It is translated as CAITGQSNQPQHF.

This clonotype was seen at least ten times. The chain recombines TRBV5-1 with TRBJ2-6; no clear D. Trimming shortened V by 1 base and J by 2 bases, and 10 bases separated the two germline ends. This CDR3 is built from 16 residues. Germline V lookup: CDR1 SGHRS, CDR2 YFSETQ. The CDR3 DNA reads as TGCGCCAGCAGCTTGTCCTGGTTTCCTGGGGCCAACGTCCTGACTTTC. Protein product: CASSLSWFPGANVLTF. The full variable domain, rest sourced from reference TRBV5-1 and TRBJ2-6, is KAGVTQTPRYLIKTRGQQVTLSCSPISGHRSVSWYQQTPGQGLQFLFEYFSETQRNKGNFPGRFSGRQFSNSRSEMNVSTLELGDSALYLCASSLSWFPGANVLTFGAGSRLTVL.

This clonotype came up many times. The chain uses TRBV7-2 and TRBJ1-1; 7 bases align to TRBD1. The length of the CDR3 is 16 residues. CDR1 and CDR2 (germline): SGHTA, FQGNSA. With 5 bases clipped from V and 1 base from J, the junction kept 10 bases outside the gene matches. The CDR3 nucleotides read TGTGCCAGCAGCAAAGACAGGGTTTTTGGGAACACTGAAGCTTTCTTT. Translated, it gives CASSKDRVFGNTEAFF.

This clonotype has ten or more counts. V usage is TRBV10-3 and J usage is TRBJ1-4; TRBD1 aligns across 9 bases. This CDR3 contains 14 residues. The germline V gene has CDR1 ENHRY and CDR2 SYGVKD. The ends lost 3 bases at V and 7 bases at J; junction bases unmatched: 3. The CDR3 reads CAISEQGAGEKLFF. DNA for the CDR3: TGTGCCATCAGTGAACAGGGGGCAGGTGAAAAACTGTTTTTT.

This clonotype has at least ten counts. The gene calls are TRBV28 and TRBJ1-2; D is undetermined. Germline CDR1 MDHEN, CDR2 SYDVKM. CDR3 length: 12 residues. Trimming shortened V by 5 bases and J by 2 bases, and 6 bases separated the two germline ends. The CDR3 loop is CASSPQNYGYTF. CDR3 nucleotide sequence: TGTGCCAGCAGTCCCCAGAACTATGGCTACACCTTC.

This clonotype has a count of ten or more. The chain joins TRBV6-2 or TRBV6-3 to TRBJ2-3; unclear D gene. Germline CDR1 and CDR2: MNHEY and SVGEGT. The CDR3 is 12 residues long. V dropped 2 bases and J dropped 14 bases, with 14 bases sitting between them. The CDR3: CASSYPEPQRYF. CDR3 in DNA: TGTGCCAGCAGTTACCCGGAGCCCCAGCGGTATTTT.

This clonotype was observed many times. The chain uses TRBV7-2 and TRBJ2-4; 7 nucleotides line up with TRBD1. The CDR3 runs 15 residues. V trimming: 1 base; J trimming: 9 bases; junction bases outside the gene matches: 9. The germline CDR1 and CDR2 sequences are SGHTA and FQGNSA. CDR3 region: CASSLEIGTAAIQYF. CDR3 nucleotides: TGTGCCAGCAGCTTAGAGATAGGGACAGCCGCCATTCAGTACTTC.

This clonotype appeared a few times. The J gene is TRBJ1-5, the V gene TRBV7-3; 8 bases align to TRBD1. CDR3 length: 13 amino acids. CDR1 and CDR2 from the germline V gene are SGHTA and FQGTGA. J was trimmed by 6 bases and V by 6 bases; bases with no gene match: 4. For the CDR3, the DNA is TGTGCCAGCAGTCCGGACAGGGCTCAGCCCCAGCATTTT. Its translation is CASSPDRAQPQHF.

This clonotype came up many times. CDR3 amino acids: CASSSSGTGGNTIYF. CDR3 bases: TGCGCCAGCAGCTCTTCCGGGACAGGGGGAAACACCATATATTTT. The chain couples TRBV5-1 to TRBJ1-3, with 9 bases matching TRBD1. This CDR3 spans 15 amino acids. The trim removed 3 bases at V and 4 bases at J, leaving 5 bases unmatched. Germline CDR1 reads SGHRS; CDR2 reads YFSETQ.

At least ten counts were recorded for this clonotype. The V call is TRBV20-1, the J call TRBJ2-2, with 9 bases lining up with TRBD2. The germline gives CDR1 DFQATT, CDR2 SNEGSKA (reference sequence). The CDR3 length is 15 residues. Trimming removed 5 bases from V and 4 bases from J; junction bases left unmatched: 8. The CDR3 here is CSALPLTSGTGELFF. The CDR3 DNA reads as TGCAGTGCTCTCCCCTTGACTAGCGGCACCGGGGAGCTGTTTTTT.

This clonotype was counted ten times or more. The V gene is TRBV5-1, the J gene TRBJ1-2; a weak D match, TRBD1 (5 bases). Trimming took off 0 bases at V and 5 bases at J, with 8 bases between the two ends. This CDR3 spans 13 amino acids. Looked up from germline, CDR1 is SGHRS and CDR2 is YFSETQ. CDR3 sequence (DNA): TGCGCCAGCAGCTTGGTCAGGGAGTATGGCTACACCTTC. This translates into CASSLVREYGYTF.

This clonotype was detected ten times or more. The V and J genes are TRBV29-1 and TRBJ2-1, with 10 bases aligning to TRBD2. This CDR3 region has 18 residues. Germline V gives CDR1 SQVTM, CDR2 ANQGSEA. V trimming: 8 bases; J trimming: 2 bases; junction bases outside the gene matches: 18. The CDR3 nucleotides are TGCAGCCTCGAGGGGCCTAGCGGGAGCTTTGTCACCTACAATGAGCAGTTCTTC. Translated: CSLEGPSGSFVTYNEQFF.

This clonotype has ten or more counts. The V and J genes are TRBV20-1 and TRBJ2-5, with TRBD2 matching 8 bases. V shed 6 bases, J shed 2 bases, and the junction held 5 bases outside the gene matches. The germline V gene has CDR1 DFQATT and CDR2 SNEGSKA (reference sequence). The CDR3 sequence is 13 residues long. The DNA of the CDR3 is TGCAGTGCGGTTACTAGCGGTCAAGAGACCCAGTACTTC. Translating gives CSAVTSGQETQYF.

This clonotype was detected many times. V usage is TRBV12-3 or TRBV12-4 and J usage is TRBJ2-1; 8 nucleotides match TRBD1. There are 15 residues in the CDR3. Losses at the gene ends were 5 bases for V and 6 bases for J; bases not matched to a gene: 9. Here the CDR3 DNA reads TGTGCCAGCAGTCAAGGACAGGGTAGTCGCAATGAGCAGTTCTTC. Its protein is CASSQGQGSRNEQFF.

This clonotype was found many times. The chain carries TRBV5-5 and TRBJ2-7, with no clear D. V was cut by 7 bases and J by 2 bases, with 10 bases left in between. Germline-derived CDR1 and CDR2 are SGHKS and YYEKEE (reference sequence). This CDR3 is 12 amino acids long. The CDR3 region is CASSTDTYEQYF. CDR3 in DNA: TGTGCCAGCTCTACGGATACCTACGAGCAGTACTTC.

This clonotype was seen ten or more times. This chain's CDR3 is CAINLGTGLGEQYF. DNA for the CDR3: TGTGCCATCAATCTGGGGACAGGGCTTGGGGAGCAGTACTTC. The chain carries TRBV10-3 and TRBJ2-7; 9 nucleotides align to TRBD1. The CDR3 runs 14 residues. The junction had 11 bases not matched to a gene; V was cut back by 7 bases and J by 7 bases. The germline CDR1 and CDR2 sequences are ENHRY and SYGVKD.

This clonotype occurred a few times. J is TRBJ1-4 and V is TRBV20-1; 8 positions match TRBD1. Germline V gives CDR1 DFQATT, CDR2 SNEGSKA (reference sequence). The CDR3 consists of 13 residues. The trim removed 5 bases at V and 8 bases at J, leaving 7 bases unmatched. CDR3 nucleotide sequence: TGCAGTGCTCCCGACAGGGGCCGAGAAAAACTGTTTTTT. Translation gives CSAPDRGREKLFF.